These T cell receptor beta chains were read from a single sample in a study of T cells after posttransplantation cyclophosphamide. The repertoire was sequenced with immunoSEQ multiplex PCR; TCRdb's copy has only in-frame clones and lacks some. The table lists about 22,000 clones, less than 90% of them singletons, with about 12% in the top ten. Here the sequenced sample was PBMCs, taken after allogeneic stem cell transplant with posttransplant cyclophosphamide. The receptors were sampled from a female patient between 30 and 39 years old who received an allogeneic stem cell transplant from an unrelated donor, was CMV-positive, and had no GVHD. Some T cells may arise from the graft donor. Each CDR3 is given with its conserved first and last residue. D genes are given only for firm matches. The listing skips clone size in some rows; elsewhere it reads once, few, many or a size class.

v_call	d_call	j_call	clone_size	cdr3_nt	cdr3_aa
TRBV4-3	TRBD1	TRBJ1-5	NA	TGCGCCAGCAGCCAAGGGACAGGACAGGGGGGCGATCAGCCCCAGCATTTT	CASSQGTGQGGDQPQHF
TRBV11-2	TRBD2	TRBJ2-1	NA	TGTGCCAGCAGCTCGCAATCGCTAGCGGGGAACCATGAGCAGTTCTTC	CASSSQSLAGNHEQFF
TRBV4-1	NA	TRBJ2-1	few	TGCGCCAGCAGCCAGGTACAGGAAGACAATGAGCAGTTCTTC	CASSQVQEDNEQFF
TRBV6-5	NA	TRBJ2-2	few	TGTGCCAGCAGTTACTCGAGGCAGGGGACCACCGGGGAGCTGTTTTTT	CASSYSRQGTTGELFF
TRBV28	TRBD1	TRBJ2-5	NA	TGTGCCAGCAGTCCGATGGACAGGGCGGGTGAGACCCAGTACTTC	CASSPMDRAGETQYF
TRBV2	NA	TRBJ2-7	NA	TGTGCCAGCAGTGACAGGGCCTACGAGCAGTACTTC	CASSDRAYEQYF
TRBV5-4	TRBD1	TRBJ1-2	NA	TGTGCCAGCAGCCCTCCGGACAGGGCCTATGGCTACACCTTC	CASSPPDRAYGYTF
TRBV6-1	TRBD2	TRBJ2-1	NA	TGTGCCAGCAGTGTTCAGAGACTAGCGGGGGGGCCGAGGTCCTACAATGAGCAGTTCTTC	CASSVQRLAGGPRSYNEQFF
TRBV5-1	TRBD1	TRBJ2-7	NA	TGCGCCAGCGCCCCTGCGACAGGGATGACCTACGAGCAGTACTTC	CASAPATGMTYEQYF
TRBV5-1	NA	TRBJ1-2	once	TGCGCCAGCAGCCCGGAAGGGGGTGGCTACACCTTC	CASSPEGGGYTF
TRBV7-3	NA	TRBJ1-2	NA	TGTGCCAGCAGCTACGGAGGGTACGATGGCTACACCTTC	CASSYGGYDGYTF
TRBV7-3	NA	TRBJ1-1	NA	TGTGCCAGCAGCTTAAGTGGGGGGGCGGAAGCTTTCTTT	CASSLSGGAEAFF
TRBV11-2	TRBD1	TRBJ1-1	NA	TGTGCCAGCAGCAGACACCCACTTACGGACAGGACGAACACTGAAGCTTTCTTT	CASSRHPLTDRTNTEAFF
TRBV9	TRBD2	TRBJ2-5	NA	TGTGCCAGCAGCGTAGACCTAGCGGGGGGTGAGACCCAGTACTTC	CASSVDLAGGETQYF
TRBV10-3	NA	TRBJ2-5	NA	TGTGCCATCAGTGAGTCTGGACAGGGAGGGGCAGGGACCCAGTACTTC	CAISESGQGGAGTQYF
TRBV18	NA	TRBJ2-5	NA	TGTGCCAGCTCACCAAGTGCCCTAGAAAAGACCCAGTACTTC	CASSPSALEKTQYF
TRBV29-1	TRBD1	TRBJ2-4	NA	TGCAGCGTTGAAGCCAGGGGGCGAAGCGGCAAAAACATTCAGTACTTC	CSVEARGRSGKNIQYF
TRBV7-6	TRBD2	TRBJ2-5	NA	TGTGCCAGCAGCTTCCGCCCCATAGCGGGGGCCCTGGGGACCCAGTACTTC	CASSFRPIAGALGTQYF
TRBV27	TRBD1	TRBJ1-5	NA	TGTGCCAGCAACCCTGGGACAGGGGGACAGCCCCAGCATTTT	CASNPGTGGQPQHF
TRBV7-9	TRBD2	TRBJ2-5	NA	TGTGCCAGCAGCTTTCCGACTAGCGGGGGGGCCTGGCAAGAGACCCAGTACTTC	CASSFPTSGGAWQETQYF
TRBV10-1	NA	TRBJ2-5	medium-sized	TGCGCCAGCAGTGATAACCCGGGGGACGAAGAGACCCAGTACTTC	CASSDNPGDEETQYF
TRBV6-5	NA	TRBJ1-6	once	TGTGCCAGCAGTTACTCGGGACAAGTACTCCACTTT	CASSYSGQVLHF
TRBV5-1	TRBD1	TRBJ1-2	NA	TGCGCCAGCAGCTTATCAGGGGGCTTAGTCGGCAACTATGGCTACACCTTC	CASSLSGGLVGNYGYTF
TRBV9	NA	TRBJ2-3	NA	TGTGCCAGCAGCGTCGGGTCCCGGACTACAGATACGCAGTATTTT	CASSVGSRTTDTQYF
TRBV27	TRBD1	TRBJ2-7	NA	TGTGCCAGCAGCTTCGGGGACAGATCCTACGAGCAGTACTTC	CASSFGDRSYEQYF
TRBV6-4	NA	TRBJ1-2	NA	TGTGCCAGCAGGGACGGACTGAAGGGCGGCTACACCTTC	CASRDGLKGGYTF
TRBV29-1	NA	TRBJ1-2	NA	TGCAGCTCCTTTGAATCGGGGAGACGCTATGGCTACACCTTC	CSSFESGRRYGYTF
TRBV10-3	TRBD1	TRBJ2-5	NA	TGTGCCAGTTTCGGGACAGGGTCAATTGAGCAGTACTTC	CASFGTGSIEQYF
TRBV18	NA	TRBJ1-6	NA	TGTGCCAGCTCACCACTTAATCAGAATTCACCCCTCCACTTT	CASSPLNQNSPLHF